This T cell receptor (beta chain) was recorded in a study of identical twins. Germline CDR1 and CDR2: MGHRA and YSYEKL. Trimming pared 0 bases from V and 0 bases from J, leaving 2 bases between. CDR3 length: 13 residues. Overall study results and limits: Alpha sequences that were out-of-frame and twin-shared showed an excess of low generation probability. Fewer insertions were carried by abundant cord blood beta clonotypes, but none was seen in memory repertoires. The study found that models underestimated out-of-frame TCR alpha sharing in monozygotic twins.

A universal primer site arose from template switching, and cDNA bore unique molecular identifiers. MiXCR, run by TCRdb on the 5' RACE reads, gives a single entry per CDR3 protein. This table has roughly 690,000 distinct CDR3 sequences, roughly 6% appearing once. This clonotype was counted at least ten times. The antigen is not known. The specimen was naive T cells sorted from blood. The genes are TRBV4-1 and TRBJ1-2, with unresolved D. This TCR derives from a man in his late teens or twenties in good health. CDR3 protein: CASSQDTNYGYTF. CDR3 coding DNA: TGCGCCAGCAGCCAAGACACTAACTATGGCTACACCTTC.